This T cell receptor beta chain was sequenced for a study of cytomegalovirus exposure and HLA in healthy donors. General study findings and limits: Productive rates of about 87% or about 30% were seen for most TCR beta V segments in an earlier analysis. For TCR beta chains, V- and J-gene trimming was later linked to a missense DCLRE1C variant. CMV serostatus was the only recorded immune exposure for donors. The study dropped some indistinguishable V segments, TRBV6-2 and TRBV6-3 among them.

Primers for the PCR totalled 60 Vbeta and 13 Jbeta. Measured with immunoSEQ multiplex PCR; TCRdb has only the in-frame clones, and not every one. The sample contains 100,000 to 150,000 clones, under 85% of which appear only once. V was pared by 4 bases and J by 3 bases, with 9 bases of the junction left unmatched. The germline V gene encodes CDR1 SNHLY and CDR2 FYNNEI. This CDR3 is built from 15 residues. In this sample, this clone turned up once. The antigen is not known. Specimen: PBMCs. This chain links TRBV2 with TRBJ2-7, with 7 positions matching TRBD2. This clonotype was sampled from a woman aged 35 to 49 in good health and CMV-seropositive. The CDR3 nucleotides are TGTGCCAGCAGTGTATCAGTGACTAGCAACTACGAGCAGTACTTC. Residues: CASSVSVTSNYEQYF.